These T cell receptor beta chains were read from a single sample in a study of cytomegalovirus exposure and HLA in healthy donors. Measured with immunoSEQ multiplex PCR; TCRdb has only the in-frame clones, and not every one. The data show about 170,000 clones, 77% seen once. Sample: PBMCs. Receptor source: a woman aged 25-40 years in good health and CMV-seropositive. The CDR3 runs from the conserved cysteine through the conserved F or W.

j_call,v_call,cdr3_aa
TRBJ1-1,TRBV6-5,CASSYTGNTEAFF
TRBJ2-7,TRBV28,CASSPIVFEQYF
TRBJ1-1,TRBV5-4,CASRAEFGVVNTEAFF
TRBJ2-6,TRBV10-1,CASSGQFSGANVLTF
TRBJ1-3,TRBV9,CASSGTQRTIPGNTIYF
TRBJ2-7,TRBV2,CASSYGSYGQYF
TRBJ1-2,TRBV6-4,CASSRTGPGHYGYTF
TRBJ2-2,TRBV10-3,CAISESQSTTGELFF
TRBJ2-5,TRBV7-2,CASSLVGGRGETQYF
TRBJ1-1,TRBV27,CASSSVGPNTEAFF
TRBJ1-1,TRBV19,CASSQTGVRTEAFF
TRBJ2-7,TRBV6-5,CASHTTGFREQYF
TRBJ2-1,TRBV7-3,CASSYQTSGSRDEQFF
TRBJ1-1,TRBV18,CASSPSGTENTEAFF
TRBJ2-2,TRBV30,CACSRDINTGELFF
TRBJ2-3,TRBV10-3,CASQRGTGGPADTQYF
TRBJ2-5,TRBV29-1,CSERESGETQYF
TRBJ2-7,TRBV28,CASSLPRGGPPYEQYF
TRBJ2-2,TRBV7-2,CASRSGGSLTGELFF
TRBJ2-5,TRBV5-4,CASSMGQGPLQETQYF
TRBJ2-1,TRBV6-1,CASSTQGSGEQFF
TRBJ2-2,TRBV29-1,CSVVPIAGGTGELFF
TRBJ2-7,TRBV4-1,CASSQGLAGLYEQYF
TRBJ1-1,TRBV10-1,CASRDNPNTEAFF
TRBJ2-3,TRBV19,CASSIKNRGLTQYF
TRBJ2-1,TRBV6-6,CASSLIVNEQFF
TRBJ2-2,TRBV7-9,CASSLSGGANTGELFF
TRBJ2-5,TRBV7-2,CATTRAGAGETQYF
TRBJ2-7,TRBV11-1,CASAFGSSYEQYF
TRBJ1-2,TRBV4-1,CASSPPGTGWHGYTF
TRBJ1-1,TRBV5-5,CASSPGTGNTEAFF
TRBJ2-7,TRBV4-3,CASSQELLAGTYEQYF
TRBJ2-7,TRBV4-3,CASSLSILAGTYEQYF
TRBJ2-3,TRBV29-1,CSVDLRADTQYF
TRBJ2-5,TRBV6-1,CASSQSSLAETQYF
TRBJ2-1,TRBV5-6,CASSLAVRDRLNEQFF
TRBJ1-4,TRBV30,CAWREAPTNEKLFF
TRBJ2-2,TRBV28,CASRPGTGVPGELFF
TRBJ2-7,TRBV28,CASSVQVGEQYF